This is a list of T cell receptor beta chains from one sample in a study of T cell responses to AZD1222 COVID-19 vaccine. Profiling relied on immunoSEQ multiplex PCR, and the TCRdb table lists in-frame clones only, not all of them. The sample has about 130,000 clones; 70% to 90% are singletons. The sample was peripheral blood, taken on day 0 of AZD1222 vaccination. The source of these receptors is an adult in good health. The CDR3 runs from the conserved cysteine through the conserved F or W.

>TRBJ1-1|TRBV6-5|16
CASSYFQGWMNTEAFF
>TRBJ2-7|TRBV18|16
CASSPLAGGPSYEQYF
>TRBJ1-1|TRBV6-1|16
CASSEAPQGSNTEAFF
>TRBJ2-3|TRBV11-1|14
CASTRERGSDTQYF
>TRBJ1-2|TRBV27|14
CASSFQGGAGGYTF
>TRBJ2-7|TRBV14|13
CASSQIRGYEQYF
>TRBJ1-5|TRBV28|15
CASSLGQGSNQPQHF
>TRBJ2-7|TRBV5-6|15
CASSLTAGPSYEQYF
>TRBJ1-2|TRBV28|14
CASSLCPVHHGYTF
>TRBJ2-7|TRBV6-5|12
CAAGTGRGEQYF
>TRBJ2-1|TRBV4-3|15
CASSQDTSRYNEQFF
>TRBJ2-7|TRBV10-2|15
CASSESFGTGDEQYF
>TRBJ2-7|TRBV6-4|14
CASSDPGNVYEQYF
>TRBJ2-3|TRBV6-5|15
CASSYSTAPTDTQYF
>TRBJ1-1|TRBV2|12
CASLTGNTEAFF
>TRBJ1-1|TRBV4-1|16
CASSIGLGVMNTEAFF
>TRBJ2-5|TRBV10-2|16
CASSDPPFDVQETQYF
>TRBJ2-3|TRBV24-1|17
CATSDSGGRPATDTQYF
>TRBJ2-7|TRBV4-3|15
CASSQGTGVSYEQYF
>TRBJ2-5|TRBV7-9|14
CASLLAGEEETQYF
>TRBJ2-3|TRBV7-3|15
CASSPTGAGADTQYF
>TRBJ1-1|TRBV24-1|14
CATSDLSDYRATFF
>TRBJ1-1|TRBV19|15
CASSISGGANTEAFF
>TRBJ1-1|TRBV19|15
CASSIAQGPNTEAFF
>TRBJ1-1|TRBV7-2|14
CASSLSSGGTEAFF
>TRBJ1-2|TRBV5-4|14
CASSLLQDYYGYTF
>TRBJ1-2|TRBV30|13
CARRPTGNYGYTF
>TRBJ2-7|TRBV20-1|14
CSASSGTGAYEQYF
>TRBJ1-6|TRBV30|17
CASSPVRGPNNNSPLHF
>TRBJ1-1|TRBV29-1|13
CSVERGVNTEAFF
>TRBJ2-7|TRBV2|14
CASTQTSSSYEQYF
>TRBJ1-4|TRBV7-9|16
CASSGTPGGTNEKLFF
>TRBJ2-1|TRBV24-1|11
CATSFANEQFF
>TRBJ2-6|TRBV7-2|16
CASSLVGSSGANVLTF
>TRBJ1-2|TRBV6-4|11
CASRGLYGYTF
>TRBJ1-1|TRBV7-3|13
CASSFERGSEAFF
>TRBJ2-3|TRBV19|17
CASSTRRDIFRTDTQYF
>TRBJ1-6|TRBV3-1/TRBV3-2|16
CASSRTIDRGYSPLHF
>TRBJ2-3|TRBV3-1/TRBV3-2|16
CASSQVVGLPTDTQYF
>TRBJ1-3|TRBV3-1/TRBV3-2|16
CASGRDRATPGNTIYF
>TRBJ2-7|TRBV3-1/TRBV3-2|17
CASSACRALPYSYEQYF
>TRBJ2-7|TRBV3-1/TRBV3-2|15
CASSPAVGQGYEQYF